This T cell receptor beta chain was captured in a study of cytomegalovirus exposure and HLA in healthy donors. Trimming cost V 6 bases and J 1 base, with 9 bases left between them. There are 13 residues in the CDR3. Germline-derived CDR1 and CDR2 are MDHEN and SYDVKM. 13 Jbeta primers and 60 Vbeta primers were used for the PCR. Clones were sequenced by immunoSEQ multiplex PCR, and TCRdb holds only the in-frame ones, with some missing. Altogether approximately 100,000 clones are present, 60% to 80% being singletons, with the ten largest covering 2% to 2.5%. This receptor was taken from a human donor in good health. The material sequenced was PBMCs. V is TRBV28 and J is TRBJ1-1; no definite D call. The CDR3: CASRRSGNTEAFF. CDR3 DNA sequence: TGTGCCAGCAGAAGATCAGGGAACACTGAAGCTTTCTTT.